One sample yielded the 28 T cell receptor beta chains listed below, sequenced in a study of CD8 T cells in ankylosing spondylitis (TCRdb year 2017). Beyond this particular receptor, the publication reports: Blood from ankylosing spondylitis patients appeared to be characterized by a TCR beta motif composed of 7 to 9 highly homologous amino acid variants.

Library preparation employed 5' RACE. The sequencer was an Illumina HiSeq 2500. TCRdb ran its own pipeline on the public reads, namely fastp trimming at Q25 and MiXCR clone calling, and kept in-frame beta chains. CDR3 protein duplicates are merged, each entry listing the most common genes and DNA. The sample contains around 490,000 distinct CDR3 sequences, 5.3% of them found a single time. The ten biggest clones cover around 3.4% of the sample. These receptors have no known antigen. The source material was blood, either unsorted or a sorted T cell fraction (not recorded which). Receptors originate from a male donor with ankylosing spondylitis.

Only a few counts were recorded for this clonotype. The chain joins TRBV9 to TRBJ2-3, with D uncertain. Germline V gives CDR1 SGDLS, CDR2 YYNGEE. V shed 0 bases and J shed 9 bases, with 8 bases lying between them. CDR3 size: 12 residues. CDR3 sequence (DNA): TGTGCCAGCAGCGTAGGTCCCGGGACGCAGTATTTT. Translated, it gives CASSVGPGTQYF.

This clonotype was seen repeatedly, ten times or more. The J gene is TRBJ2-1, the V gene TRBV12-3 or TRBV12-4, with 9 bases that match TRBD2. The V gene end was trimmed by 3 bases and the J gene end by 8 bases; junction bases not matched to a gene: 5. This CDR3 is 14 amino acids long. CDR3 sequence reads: CASSFTRLADEQFF. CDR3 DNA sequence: TGTGCCAGCAGTTTTACTCGACTAGCGGATGAGCAGTTCTTC.

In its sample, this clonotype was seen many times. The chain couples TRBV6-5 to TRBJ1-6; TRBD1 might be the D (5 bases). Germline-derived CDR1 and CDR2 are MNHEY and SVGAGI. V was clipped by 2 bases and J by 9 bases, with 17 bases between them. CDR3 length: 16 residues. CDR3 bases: TGTGCCAGCAGTTACGGGACCTACTCCGGCGGTTCACCCCTCCACTTT. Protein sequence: CASSYGTYSGGSPLHF.

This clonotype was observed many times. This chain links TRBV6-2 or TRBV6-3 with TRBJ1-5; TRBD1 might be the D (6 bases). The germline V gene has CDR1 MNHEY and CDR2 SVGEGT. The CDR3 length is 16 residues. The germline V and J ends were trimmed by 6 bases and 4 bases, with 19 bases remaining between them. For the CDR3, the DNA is TGTGCCAGCAGACAGGGTTTGATCGACCGGAATCAGCCCCAGCATTTT. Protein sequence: CASRQGLIDRNQPQHF.

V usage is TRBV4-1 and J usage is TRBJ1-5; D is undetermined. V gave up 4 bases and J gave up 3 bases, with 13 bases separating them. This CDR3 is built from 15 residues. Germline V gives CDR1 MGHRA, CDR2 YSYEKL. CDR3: CASSRDGSLNQPQHF. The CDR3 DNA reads TGCGCCAGCAGCCGGGATGGCAGCCTCAATCAGCCCCAGCATTTT.

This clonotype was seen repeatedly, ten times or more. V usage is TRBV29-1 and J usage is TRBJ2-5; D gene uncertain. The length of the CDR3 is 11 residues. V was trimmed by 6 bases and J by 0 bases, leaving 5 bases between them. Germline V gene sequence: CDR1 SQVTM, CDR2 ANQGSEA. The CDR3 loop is CSVAHQETQYF. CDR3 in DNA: TGCAGCGTGGCGCACCAAGAGACCCAGTACTTC.

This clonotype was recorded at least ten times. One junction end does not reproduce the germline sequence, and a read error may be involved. The DNA of the CDR3 is TGTGCCAGCAGCTTAGGGCTAGTTGGCGGTACGGTCTTC. It specifies CASSLGLVGGTVF. The chain employs TRBV11-2 and TRBJ2-1; D gene uncertain. The germline V gene has CDR1 SGHAT and CDR2 FQNNGV. CDR3 length equals 13 residues. Supplemented by reference TRBV11-2 and TRBJ2-1, the full variable domain reads EAGVAQSPRYKIIEKRQSVAFWCNPISGHATLYWYQQILGQGPKLLIQFQNNGVVDDSQLPKDRFSAERLKGVDSTLKIQPAKLEDSAVYLCASSLGLVGGTVFGPGTRLTVL.

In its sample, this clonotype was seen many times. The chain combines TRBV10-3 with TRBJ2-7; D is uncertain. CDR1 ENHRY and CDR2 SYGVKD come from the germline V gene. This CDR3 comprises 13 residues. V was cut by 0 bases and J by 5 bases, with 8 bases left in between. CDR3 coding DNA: TGTGCCATCAGTGAGTCAGGGCGAAACGAGCAGTACTTC. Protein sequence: CAISESGRNEQYF.

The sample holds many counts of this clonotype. As DNA, the CDR3 is TGTGCCAGCAGCTTACTATACCCCGGTCGGCCCCTCCGAACGCAGTATTTT. Translation: CASSLLYPGRPLRTQYF. The chain uses TRBV7-9 and TRBJ2-3; no reliable D call. Germline CDR1 and CDR2: SEHNR and FQNEAQ (reference sequence). Trimming removed 2 bases from V and 9 bases from J, with 24 bases in between. This CDR3 contains 17 residues.

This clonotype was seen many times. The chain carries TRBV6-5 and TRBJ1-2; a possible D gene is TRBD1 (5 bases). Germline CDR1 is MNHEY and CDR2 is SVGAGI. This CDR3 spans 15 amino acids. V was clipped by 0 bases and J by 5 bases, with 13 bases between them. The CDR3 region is CASSYSRGGEYGYTF. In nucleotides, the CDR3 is TGTGCCAGCAGTTACTCACGGGGAGGGGAGTATGGCTACACCTTC.

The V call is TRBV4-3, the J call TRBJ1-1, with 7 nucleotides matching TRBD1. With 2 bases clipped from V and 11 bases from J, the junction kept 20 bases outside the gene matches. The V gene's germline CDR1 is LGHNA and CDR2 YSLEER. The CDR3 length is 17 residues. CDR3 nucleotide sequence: TGCGCCAGCAGCCAAAAGGTACAGGGGCCGATCACGGGATCGGCTTTCTTT. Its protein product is CASSQKVQGPITGSAFF.

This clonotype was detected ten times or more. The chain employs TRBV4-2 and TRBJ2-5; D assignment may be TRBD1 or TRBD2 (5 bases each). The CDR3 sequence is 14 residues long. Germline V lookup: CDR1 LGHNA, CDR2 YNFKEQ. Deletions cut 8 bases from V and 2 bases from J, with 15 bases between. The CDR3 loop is CASSADTLQETQYF. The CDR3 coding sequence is TGTGCCAGCTCAGCGGACACCCTACAAGAGACCCAGTACTTC.

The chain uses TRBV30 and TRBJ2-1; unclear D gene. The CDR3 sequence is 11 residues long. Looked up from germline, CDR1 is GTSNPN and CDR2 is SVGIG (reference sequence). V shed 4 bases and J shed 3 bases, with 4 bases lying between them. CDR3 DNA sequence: TGTGCCTGGAAGGTCTACAATGAGCAGTTCTTC. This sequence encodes CAWKVYNEQFF.

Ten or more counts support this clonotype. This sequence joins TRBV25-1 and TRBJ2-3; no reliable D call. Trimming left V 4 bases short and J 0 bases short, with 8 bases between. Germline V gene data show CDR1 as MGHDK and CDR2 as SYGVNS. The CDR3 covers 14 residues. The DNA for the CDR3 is TGTGCCAGCAGTGGATCCGTTAGCACAGATACGCAGTATTTT. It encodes CASSGSVSTDTQYF. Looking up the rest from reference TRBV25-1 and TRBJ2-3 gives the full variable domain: EADIYQTPRYLVIGTGKKITLECSQTMGHDKMYWYQQDPGMELHLIHYSYGVNSTEKGDLSSESTVSRIRTEHFPLTLESARPSHTSQYLCASSGSVSTDTQYFGPGTRLTVL.

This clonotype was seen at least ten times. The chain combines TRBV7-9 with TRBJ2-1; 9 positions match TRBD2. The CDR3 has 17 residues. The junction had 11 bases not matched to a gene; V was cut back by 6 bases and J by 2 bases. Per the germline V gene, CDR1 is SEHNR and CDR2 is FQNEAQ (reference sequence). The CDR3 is CASRKTSGQIAYNEQFF. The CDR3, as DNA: TGTGCCAGCAGAAAGACTAGCGGACAGATAGCCTACAATGAGCAGTTCTTC.

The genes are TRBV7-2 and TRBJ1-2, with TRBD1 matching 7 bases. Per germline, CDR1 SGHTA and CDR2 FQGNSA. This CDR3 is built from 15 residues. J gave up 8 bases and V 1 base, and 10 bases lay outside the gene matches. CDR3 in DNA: TGTGCCAGCAGCTTAGTTACAGGGGCTTCTGGAGGCTACACCTTC. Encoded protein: CASSLVTGASGGYTF.

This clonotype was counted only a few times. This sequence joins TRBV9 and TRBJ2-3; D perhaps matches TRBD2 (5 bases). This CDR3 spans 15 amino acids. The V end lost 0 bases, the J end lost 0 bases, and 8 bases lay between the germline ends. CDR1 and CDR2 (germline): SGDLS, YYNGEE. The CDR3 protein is CASSVGSSSTDTQYF. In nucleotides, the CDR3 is TGTGCCAGCAGCGTAGGTTCTAGCAGCACAGATACGCAGTATTTT.

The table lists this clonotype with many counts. CDR3: CASNTGVRDTQYF. CDR3 in DNA: TGTGCCAGCAACACGGGAGTAAGAGATACGCAGTATTTT. The rearrangement uses TRBV7-8 and TRBJ2-3; possibly TRBD2 for D (6 bases). V gave up 7 bases and J gave up 5 bases, with 13 bases separating them. Germline V gives CDR1 SGHVS, CDR2 FQNEAQ. This CDR3 region has 13 residues.

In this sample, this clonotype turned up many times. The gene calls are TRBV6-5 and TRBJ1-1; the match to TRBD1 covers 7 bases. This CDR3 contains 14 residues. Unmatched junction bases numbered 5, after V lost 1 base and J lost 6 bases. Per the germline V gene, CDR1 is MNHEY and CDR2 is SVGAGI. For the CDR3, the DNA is TGTGCCAGCAGTTACTACGACAGGGAATCTGAAGCTTTCTTT. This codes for CASSYYDRESEAFF.

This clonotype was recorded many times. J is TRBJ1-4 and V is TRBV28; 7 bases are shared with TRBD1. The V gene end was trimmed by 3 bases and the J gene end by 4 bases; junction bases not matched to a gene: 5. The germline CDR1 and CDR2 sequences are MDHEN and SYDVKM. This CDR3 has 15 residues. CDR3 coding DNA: TGTGCCAGCAGTTTCCGGGGACAGCTTAATGAAAAACTGTTTTTT. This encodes CASSFRGQLNEKLFF.

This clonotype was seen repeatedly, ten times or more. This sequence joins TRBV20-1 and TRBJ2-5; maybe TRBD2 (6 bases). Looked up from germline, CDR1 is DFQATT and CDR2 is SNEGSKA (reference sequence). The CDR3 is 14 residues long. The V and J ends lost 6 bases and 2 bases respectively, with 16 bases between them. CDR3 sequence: CSARPGGEQETQYF. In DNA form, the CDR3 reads TGCAGTGCCCGACCAGGCGGGGAACAAGAGACCCAGTACTTC.

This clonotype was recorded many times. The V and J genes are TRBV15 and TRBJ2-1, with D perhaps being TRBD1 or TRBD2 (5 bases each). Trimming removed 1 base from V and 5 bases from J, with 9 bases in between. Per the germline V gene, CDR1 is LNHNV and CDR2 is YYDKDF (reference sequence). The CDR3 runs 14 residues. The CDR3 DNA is TGTGCCACCAGCAGAGTAGGGACCCACAATGAGCAGTTCTTC. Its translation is CATSRVGTHNEQFF.

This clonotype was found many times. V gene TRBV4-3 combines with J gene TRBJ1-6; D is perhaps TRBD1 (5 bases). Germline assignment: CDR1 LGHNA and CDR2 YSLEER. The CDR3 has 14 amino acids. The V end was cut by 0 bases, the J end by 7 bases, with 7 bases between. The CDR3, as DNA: TGCGCCAGCAGCCAAGAAGACAGAAATTCACCCCTCCACTTT. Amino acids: CASSQEDRNSPLHF.

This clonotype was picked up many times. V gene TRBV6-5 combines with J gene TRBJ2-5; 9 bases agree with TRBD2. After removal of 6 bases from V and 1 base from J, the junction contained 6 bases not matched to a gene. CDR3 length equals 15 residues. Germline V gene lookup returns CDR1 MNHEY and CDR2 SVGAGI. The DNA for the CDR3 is TGTGCCAGCAGGTATTATAGCGGGAGCCAAGAGACCCAGTACTTC. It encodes CASRYYSGSQETQYF.

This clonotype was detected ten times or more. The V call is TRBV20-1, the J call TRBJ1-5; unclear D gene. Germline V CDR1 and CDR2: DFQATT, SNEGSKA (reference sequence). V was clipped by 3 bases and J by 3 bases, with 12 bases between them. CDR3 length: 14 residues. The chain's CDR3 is CSASDPRLNQPQHF. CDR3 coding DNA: TGCAGTGCTAGTGATCCGAGGCTCAATCAGCCCCAGCATTTT.

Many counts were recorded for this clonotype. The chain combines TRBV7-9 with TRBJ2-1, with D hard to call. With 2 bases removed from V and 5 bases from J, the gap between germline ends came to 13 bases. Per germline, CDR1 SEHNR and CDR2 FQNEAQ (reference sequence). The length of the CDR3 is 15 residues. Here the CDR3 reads CASSLSRNQDNEQFF. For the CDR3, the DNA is TGTGCCAGCAGCTTATCGCGGAACCAGGACAATGAGCAGTTCTTC. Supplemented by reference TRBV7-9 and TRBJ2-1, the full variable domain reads DTGVSQNPRHKITKRGQNVTFRCDPISEHNRLYWYRQTLGQGPEFLTYFQNEAQLEKSRLLSDRFSAERPKGSFSTLEIQRTEQGDSAMYLCASSLSRNQDNEQFFGPGTRLTVL.

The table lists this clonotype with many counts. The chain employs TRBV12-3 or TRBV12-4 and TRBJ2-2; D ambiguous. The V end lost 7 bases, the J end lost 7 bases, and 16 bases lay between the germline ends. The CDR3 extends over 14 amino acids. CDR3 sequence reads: CASTRRQKNGELFF. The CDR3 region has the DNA TGTGCCAGCACCCGAAGGCAGAAGAACGGGGAGCTGTTTTTT.

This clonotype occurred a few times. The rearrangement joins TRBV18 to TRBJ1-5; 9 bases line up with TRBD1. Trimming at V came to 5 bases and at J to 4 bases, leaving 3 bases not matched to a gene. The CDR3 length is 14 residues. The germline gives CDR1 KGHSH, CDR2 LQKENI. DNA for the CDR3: TGTGCCAGCTCATGGGACAGGGCTAATCAGCCCCAGCATTTT. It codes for CASSWDRANQPQHF.